These T cell receptor beta chains were read from a single sample in a study of T cell responses to AZD1222 COVID-19 vaccine. Sequenced by immunoSEQ multiplex PCR; TCRdb stores in-frame clones only, minus some. Of some 150,000 clones listed, roughly 86% are singletons. This sample comprised peripheral blood, obtained 28 days after the second AZD1222 dose. Source of these receptors: an adult who received the AZD1222 COVID-19 vaccine. The CDR3 runs from the conserved cysteine through the conserved F or W. D genes are given only for firm matches. Size is stated for part of the rows, as once, few or many counts, or as a class when the clone is expanded.

v_call	j_call	clone_size	d_call	cdr3_nt	cdr3_aa
TRBV7-9	TRBJ2-7	-	-	TGTGCCAGCAGCTTTTCTGCAGCCTACGAGCAGTACTTC	CASSFSAAYEQYF
TRBV25-1	TRBJ1-5	-	-	TGTGCCAGCAGTGCCAGTACAGACAATCAGCCCCAGCATTTT	CASSASTDNQPQHF
TRBV6-2/TRBV6-3	TRBJ2-3	-	-	TGTGCCAGCAGTTTCTACCGGGTAGATACGCAGTATTTT	CASSFYRVDTQYF
TRBV11-2	TRBJ1-1	-	-	TGTGCCAGCAGCTTCGGGCGGGAGAACACTGAAGCTTTCTTT	CASSFGRENTEAFF
TRBV10-2	TRBJ1-2	few	-	TGCGCCAGCAGTGATTTATCCTATGGCTACACCTTC	CASSDLSYGYTF
TRBV7-9	TRBJ1-4	-	-	TGTGCCAGCAGCTTAAGACAGGAAGAAAAACTGTTTTTT	CASSLRQEEKLFF
TRBV28	TRBJ1-5	-	-	TGTGCCACCCGGGACCATCTTTGGCCCCAGCATTTT	CATRDHLWPQHF
TRBV11-2	TRBJ1-5	-	TRBD1	TGTGCCAGCAGCTTCTCGGACAGGGGGTCATATAGCAATCAGCCCCAGCATTTT	CASSFSDRGSYSNQPQHF
TRBV2	TRBJ2-7	-	-	TGTGCCAGCAGTGATGTCTTTTCCTACGAGCAGTACTTC	CASSDVFSYEQYF
TRBV28	TRBJ1-1	-	TRBD1	TGTGCCAGCAGCACCGTATCACAGGGGGTCCCCCGCCTATTT	CASSTVSQGVPRLF
TRBV7-9	TRBJ1-4	-	TRBD1	TGTGCCAGCAGCCTCGGACAGGGGGTGATTCCAGAAAAACTGTTTTTT	CASSLGQGVIPEKLFF
TRBV7-2	TRBJ1-4	-	-	TGTGCCAGCAGCCCCGGGCCTAAAGGGGAGGATGAAAAACTGTTTTTT	CASSPGPKGEDEKLFF
TRBV5-6	TRBJ2-5	-	-	TGTGCCAGCAGCCCAGGGGGGTTAGAGACCCAGTACTTC	CASSPGGLETQYF
TRBV5-6	TRBJ1-4	-	-	TGTGCCAGCAGTCCTCTCCGGGCGGATGCTGAAAAACTGTTTTTT	CASSPLRADAEKLFF
TRBV18	TRBJ1-1	-	TRBD1	TGTGCCAGCTCATGGACAGGGGAAATCATGAACACTGAAGCTTTCTTT	CASSWTGEIMNTEAFF
TRBV14	TRBJ1-1	-	-	TGTGCCAGCAGCCAAGAAACGGCGAACACTGAAGCTTTCTTT	CASSQETANTEAFF
TRBV5-1	TRBJ2-3	once	TRBD1	TGCGCCAGCAGCAAGACAGGGGTCACAGATACGCAGTATTTT	CASSKTGVTDTQYF
TRBV7-9	TRBJ2-1	-	-	TGTGCCAGCAGCCCGCCGAATGGGGAGTACAATGAGCAGTTCTTC	CASSPPNGEYNEQFF
TRBV25-1	TRBJ2-7	-	TRBD2	TGTGCCAGCAGTGACTTTGGACTAGCGGGATCATACGAGCAGTACTTC	CASSDFGLAGSYEQYF
TRBV7-9	TRBJ2-7	few	-	TGTGCCAGCAGCAAGAGGTACGAGCAGTACTTC	CASSKRYEQYF
TRBV19	TRBJ2-7	-	TRBD2	TGTGCCAGTAGTGCGGGAGGGGGGTACGAGCAGTACTTC	CASSAGGGYEQYF
TRBV5-1	TRBJ2-1	-	-	TGCGCCAGCAGCTTGGCCGGGCTCTCATCTTACAATGAGCAGTTCTTC	CASSLAGLSSYNEQFF
TRBV12-3/TRBV12-4	TRBJ2-1	-	-	TGTGCCAGCAGTTTAGGCTCCTACAATGAGCAGTTCTTC	CASSLGSYNEQFF
TRBV9	TRBJ2-2	-	-	TGTGCCAGCAGCGTAGGCCCGACAGTTAACACCGGGGAGCTGTTTTTT	CASSVGPTVNTGELFF
TRBV20-1	TRBJ2-7	-	-	TGCAGTGCTCCCAGGGGAAACGAGCAGTACTTC	CSAPRGNEQYF
TRBV27	TRBJ2-1	-	TRBD1	TGTGCCAGCAGTTCCGTGACAGGGATCCACCTTGGGCAGTTCTTC	CASSSVTGIHLGQFF
TRBV18	TRBJ2-3	once	-	TGTGCCAGCTCACCTGGACTGACAGATACGCAGTATTTT	CASSPGLTDTQYF
TRBV5-5	TRBJ1-4	-	-	TGTGCCAGCAGCGTTGCCGGGCCACAAAATGAAAAACTGTTTTTT	CASSVAGPQNEKLFF
TRBV5-6	TRBJ2-1	few	TRBD2	TGTGCCAGCAGTCGCGGGGGGGCCAAAAATTACAATGAGCAGTTCTTC	CASSRGGAKNYNEQFF
TRBV7-8	TRBJ1-1	-	-	TGTGCCAGCAGCTTGAGTCCGAGGATCACTGAAGCTTTCTTT	CASSLSPRITEAFF
TRBV10-3	TRBJ2-5	-	TRBD1	TGTGCCATCAGTAAAGCTCCGGGACAGGGTTACCAAGAGACCCAGTACTTC	CAISKAPGQGYQETQYF
TRBV28	TRBJ1-1	-	-	TGTGCCAGCAGTCCCCCTTTTTTGCCGATAAACACTGAAGCTTTCTTT	CASSPPFLPINTEAFF
TRBV6-6	TRBJ2-7	-	-	TGTGCCAGCAGCCGTGCCTACGAGCAGTACTTC	CASSRAYEQYF
TRBV7-6	TRBJ2-5	once	-	TGTGCCAGCAGCCTCGAATTCGGAGTAGAGACCCAGTACTTC	CASSLEFGVETQYF
TRBV28	TRBJ2-5	-	-	TGTGCCAGCACCTTAAGACAGGTTTGGGAGACCCAGTACTTC	CASTLRQVWETQYF
TRBV2	TRBJ1-6	-	-	TGTGCCAGCAGTGTAGTAGCCGGGTCCATTAATTCACCCCTCCACTTT	CASSVVAGSINSPLHF
TRBV28	TRBJ1-4	-	-	TGTGCCAGCAGTTTACGGCATCCTATACGGGGCTATAATGAAAAACTGTTTTTT	CASSLRHPIRGYNEKLFF
TRBV1	TRBJ2-5	-	-	TGCCCCGCGATGACTAGCGGGGCGCAAGAGACCCAGTACTTC	CPAMTSGAQETQYF
TRBV5-1	TRBJ2-7	-	TRBD1	TGCGCCAGCAGCTTGGAGGGACAGACCTCCTACGAGCAGTACTTC	CASSLEGQTSYEQYF
TRBV3-1/TRBV3-2	TRBJ2-5	-	TRBD1	TGTGCCAGCAGCCAGGGGGACAGGGTGGAGACCCAGTACTTC	CASSQGDRVETQYF
TRBV30	TRBJ2-3	-	TRBD2	TGTGCCTGGGGACTAGCGGGGGTGGATACGCAGTATTTT	CAWGLAGVDTQYF
TRBV25-1	TRBJ2-7	-	TRBD1	TGTGCCAGCAGTGTGCTGAAGGCAGGGGGCAACTACGAGCAGTACTTC	CASSVLKAGGNYEQYF